One sample yielded the 26 T cell receptor beta chains listed below, sequenced in a study of OX40 agonist ivuxolimab in advanced cancers. Profiling relied on immunoSEQ multiplex PCR, and the TCRdb table lists in-frame clones only, not all of them. This sample has about 12,000 clones, with about 81% found just once. Sequencing used CD4+ or CD8+ T cells sorted from blood, obtained in a trial of the OX40 agonist ivuxolimab. The origin of the receptors is an adult with an advanced solid tumor such as melanoma, head and neck, liver or kidney cancer.

This rearrangement joins TRBV7-9 to TRBJ2-7; maybe TRBD1 (8 bases). Germline loops: CDR1 SEHNR, CDR2 FQNEAQ (reference sequence). This CDR3 is built from 15 residues. V lost 4 bases and J 2 bases, leaving 15 bases between the germline ends. The CDR3 region is CASSSGQGLTYEQYF. CDR3 bases: TGTGCCAGCAGCTCTGGACAGGGACTAACCTACGAGCAGTACTTC.

This chain connects TRBV11-2 to TRBJ2-1; TRBD2 matches at 7 bases. The CDR3 spans 14 residues. Trimming at V came to 5 bases and at J to 6 bases, leaving 7 bases not matched to a gene. Germline V CDR1 and CDR2: SGHAT, FQNNGV. CDR3 in DNA: TGTGCCAGCAGCGCAGCGGGGAATCGCAATGAGCAGTTCTTC. Translating gives CASSAAGNRNEQFF.

This clone was seen just once. V and J are TRBV5-8 and TRBJ2-7; D remains ambiguous. The CDR3 loop spans 13 amino acids. V lost 1 base and J lost 2, with 7 bases in between. CDR1 and CDR2 from the germline V gene are SGHTS and YDEGEE. CDR3 sequence: CASSLSGAYEQYF. CDR3 DNA: TGTGCCAGCAGCTTGTCTGGAGCCTACGAGCAGTACTTC.

This CDR3 reads CASSPPMGGLTEAFF. As DNA, the CDR3 is TGTGCCAGCAGCCCTCCGATGGGGGGGCTCACTGAAGCTTTCTTT. The chain uses TRBV7-9 and TRBJ1-1; tentative D call: TRBD1 (6 bases). The germline gives CDR1 SEHNR, CDR2 FQNEAQ (reference sequence). The CDR3 spans 15 residues. The germline V and J ends were trimmed by 5 bases and 4 bases, with 17 bases remaining between them.

J is TRBJ2-7 and V is TRBV7-2; D is unresolved. V was cut by 2 bases and J by 7 bases, with 9 bases left in between. CDR1 and CDR2 (germline): SGHTA, FQGNSA. The CDR3 length is 12 residues. CDR3 sequence reads: CASSLSTLEQYF. The CDR3 bases are TGTGCCAGCAGCTTATCGACCCTAGAGCAGTACTTC. Together with reference TRBV7-2 and TRBJ2-7, the CDR3 gives the full variable domain: GAGVSQSPSNKVTEKGKDVELRCDPISGHTALYWYRQSLGQGLEFLIYFQGNSAPDKSGLPSDRFSAERTGGSVSTLTIQRTQQEDSAVYLCASSLSTLEQYFGPGTRLTVT.

The genes are TRBV11-3 and TRBJ2-2, with 7 bases that match TRBD2. The CDR3 length is 16 residues. Germline V gives CDR1 SGHNT, CDR2 YENEEA. The ends lost 5 bases at V and 8 bases at J; junction bases unmatched: 14. The CDR3, as DNA: TGTGCCAGCAGCCCGAGAGCGGGATCCCGTACGGGGGAGCTGTTTTTT. Its protein is CASSPRAGSRTGELFF.

This clone has more than one count but fewer than ten. The CDR3 DNA reads TGTGCCAGCGGATTCCCCGGGGAGCTGTTTTTT. It codes for CASGFPGELFF. This chain joins TRBV13 and TRBJ2-2; no firm D call. V dropped 8 bases and J dropped 6 bases, with 7 bases sitting between them. Germline V gene data show CDR1 as PRHDT and CDR2 as FYEKMQ (reference sequence). The CDR3 consists of 11 residues.

Here the CDR3 reads CASSPFSSRASGELFF. CDR3 coding DNA: TGTGCCAGCAGCCCTTTCAGTAGCCGGGCGTCCGGGGAGCTGTTTTTT. The J gene is TRBJ2-2, the V gene TRBV13; D not certain. CDR1 PRHDT and CDR2 FYEKMQ come from the germline V gene (reference sequence). Trimming stripped 5 bases from V and 6 bases from J, with 19 bases between. The CDR3 length is 16 residues.

This rearrangement joins TRBV2 to TRBJ2-5; possible D gene TRBD2, 6 bases. The CDR3 sequence is 15 residues long. Trimming removed 4 bases at V and 1 base at J, with 13 bases between. Germline assignment: CDR1 SNHLY and CDR2 FYNNEI. CDR3 residues: CASSVGGAIQETQYF. CDR3 nucleotide sequence: TGTGCCAGCAGTGTCGGCGGGGCCATCCAAGAGACCCAGTACTTC. The full variable domain, in which reference TRBV2 and TRBJ2-5 provide the parts outside the CDR3, is EPEVTQTPSHQVTQMGQEVILRCVPISNHLYFYWYRQILGQKVEFLVSFYNNEISEKSEIFDDQFSVERPDGSNFTLKIRSTKLEDSAMYFCASSVGGAIQETQYFGPGTRLLVL.

The rearrangement joins TRBV15 to TRBJ1-5; D is undetermined. Between the trimmed V and J ends, which lost 2 bases and 0 bases, there was a span of 11 bases. CDR1 is LNHNV, CDR2 YYDKDF, per germline (reference sequence). This CDR3 is 16 amino acids long. The CDR3 loop reads CATSRSNLDSNQPQHF. The DNA for the CDR3 is TGTGCCACCAGCAGATCAAACTTGGATAGCAATCAGCCCCAGCATTTT.

V gene TRBV14 combines with J gene TRBJ2-1, with 10 bases that match TRBD2. J lost 8 bases, V lost 0 bases, and 4 bases had no gene match. The germline V gene encodes CDR1 SGHDN and CDR2 FVKESK. The CDR3 totals 15 residues. In nucleotides, the CDR3 is TGTGCCAGCAGCCAAGATAGGACTAGCGGACATGAGCAGTTCTTC. The encoded protein is CASSQDRTSGHEQFF.

A few counts support this clone. The V call is TRBV27, the J call TRBJ2-7, with 13 bases matching TRBD2. The CDR3 length is 15 residues. J gave up 5 bases and V 2 bases, and 3 bases lay outside the gene matches. CDR1 is MNHEY and CDR2 is SMNVEV in the germline V gene (reference sequence). As DNA, the CDR3 is TGTGCCAGCAGTTTACGAGGACTAGCGGGGGACGAGCAGTACTTC. Translated, it gives CASSLRGLAGDEQYF.

This clone is classed as medium-sized. The chain combines TRBV7-8 with TRBJ2-1; D not resolved. Trimming took off 1 base at V and 0 bases at J, with 13 bases between the two ends. The CDR3 has 17 residues. Per germline, CDR1 SGHVS and CDR2 FQNEAQ. DNA of the CDR3: TGTGCCAGCAGCTTAGGTGCAGGAGCCGGCTCCTACAATGAGCAGTTCTTC. It encodes CASSLGAGAGSYNEQFF.

This chain connects TRBV4-3 to TRBJ2-1; 9 nucleotides align to TRBD1. CDR1 and CDR2 from the germline V gene are LGHNA and YSLEER. V trimming: 3 bases; J trimming: 3 bases; junction bases outside the gene matches: 6. The CDR3 sequence is 16 residues long. The CDR3 region is CASSQSGTGLYNEQFF. CDR3 coding DNA: TGCGCCAGCAGCCAGTCCGGGACAGGGCTCTACAATGAGCAGTTCTTC.

This chain links TRBV11-3 with TRBJ2-1; 9 bases are a match to TRBD2. This CDR3 comprises 14 residues. V trimming: 3 bases; J trimming: 4 bases; junction bases outside the gene matches: 1. Germline V gene sequence: CDR1 SGHNT, CDR2 YENEEA. The CDR3 loop reads CASSLTSGYNEQFF. Written as DNA, the CDR3 is TGTGCCAGCAGCTTGACTAGCGGATACAATGAGCAGTTCTTC.

The chain links TRBV4-2 to TRBJ1-1; TRBD1 agrees at 7 bases. The CDR3 sequence is 13 residues long. Germline-derived CDR1 and CDR2 are LGHNA and YNFKEQ. With V trimmed by 3 bases and J by 4 bases, 2 bases remained unmatched. The CDR3 protein is CASSHTGATEAFF. Written as DNA, the CDR3 is TGTGCCAGCAGCCATACAGGGGCCACTGAAGCTTTCTTT.

In this sample, this clone turned up once. The DNA of the CDR3 is TGTGCCAGCAGTTACAGAGGTATTTGGGATACGCAGTATTTT. It codes for CASSYRGIWDTQYF. The genes are TRBV6-5 and TRBJ2-3; D ambiguous. The CDR3 has 14 amino acids. Per the germline V gene, CDR1 is MNHEY and CDR2 is SVGAGI. Trimming pared 2 bases from V and 6 bases from J, leaving 12 bases between.

This clone was counted a single time. V usage is TRBV7-9 and J usage is TRBJ1-5; 9 bases map to TRBD1. V shed 5 bases and J 7 bases; nucleotides not matched to a gene: 6. Germline CDR1 reads SEHNR; CDR2 reads FQNEAQ (reference sequence). This CDR3 is built from 14 residues. In DNA, the CDR3 is TGTGCCAGCAGCGCCTCGACAGGGGGACAGCCCCAGCATTTT. As protein: CASSASTGGQPQHF. The variable domain in full, with the rest retrieved from reference TRBV7-9 and TRBJ1-5, is DTGVSQNPRHKITKRGQNVTFRCDPISEHNRLYWYRQTLGQGPEFLTYFQNEAQLEKSRLLSDRFSAERPKGSFSTLEIQRTEQGDSAMYLCASSASTGGQPQHFGDGTRLSIL.

Details on this clone: At one boundary the junction diverges from the germline segment, which might be a read error. The chain joins TRBV5-3 to TRBJ2-1; D gene unclear. TRBV5-3 falls under the ORF class, with uncertain function. CDR3 length: 13 amino acids. The CDR3 DNA is TGTGCCAGCAGCTTGCCGCCTTTCAATGAGCAGTTCTTC. It specifies CASSLPPFNEQFF.

The chain recombines TRBV28 with TRBJ2-7, with 9 bases that match TRBD2. The J segment lost 7 bases and the V segment lost 6 bases, leaving 10 bases of the junction unmatched. Germline lookup yields CDR1 MDHEN and CDR2 SYDVKM. The CDR3 sequence is 14 residues long. CDR3 sequence: CASSEVAGVGEQYF. The CDR3 bases are TGTGCCAGCAGCGAGGTAGCGGGAGTAGGGGAGCAGTACTTC.

V gene TRBV5-1 combines with J gene TRBJ2-2; a possible D gene is TRBD2 (5 bases). The V and J ends lost 0 bases and 4 bases respectively, with 7 bases between them. Germline CDR1 reads SGHRS; CDR2 reads YFSETQ. The CDR3 has 14 amino acids. In DNA, the CDR3 is TGCGCCAGCAGCTTGGATGGGAGCACCGGGGAGCTGTTTTTT. This sequence encodes CASSLDGSTGELFF.

The chain has TRBV5-4 and TRBJ2-3; no reliable D call. Between the trimmed V and J ends, which lost 1 base and 5 bases, there was a span of 5 bases. CDR3 length: 12 residues. Germline V CDR1 and CDR2: SGHNT, YYREEE (reference sequence). CDR3 loop: CASSLSKDTQYF. CDR3 coding DNA: TGTGCCAGCAGCTTGTCTAAAGATACGCAGTATTTT.

This chain joins TRBV11-3 and TRBJ2-7; a weak D match, TRBD2 (7 bases). Deletions cut 0 bases from V and 0 bases from J, with 12 bases between. The germline V gene has CDR1 SGHNT and CDR2 YENEEA. The CDR3 contains 16 residues. CDR3: CASSLDRGDNSYEQYF. The CDR3 DNA reads TGTGCCAGCAGCTTAGATCGGGGGGACAACTCCTACGAGCAGTACTTC.

Relative to its sample, this clone is large. V gene TRBV27 combines with J gene TRBJ1-2, with a tentative D call TRBD1 (6 bases). Between the trimmed V and J ends, which lost 1 base and 6 bases, there was a span of 15 bases. The germline CDR1 and CDR2 sequences are MNHEY and SMNVEV (reference sequence). There are 15 residues in the CDR3. Here the CDR3 DNA reads TGTGCCAGCAGTTTATGGACAGATCTACGTGATGGCTACACCTTC. It specifies CASSLWTDLRDGYTF.

The J gene is TRBJ2-7, the V gene TRBV28, with 7 bases lining up with TRBD1. Trimming cost V 3 bases and J 2 bases; bases outside gene matches: 7. The CDR3 is made up of 15 amino acids. Germline V gene lookup returns CDR1 MDHEN and CDR2 SYDVKM. As DNA, the CDR3 is TGTGCCAGCAGTTTGCTGGGGACAGTCCCCTACGAGCAGTACTTC. Amino acid sequence: CASSLLGTVPYEQYF.

This chain uses TRBV19 with TRBJ2-7; either TRBD1 or TRBD2 may fit D (5 bases each). The CDR3 totals 14 residues. Trimming took off 1 base at V and 3 bases at J, with 10 bases between the two ends. The germline gives CDR1 LNHDA, CDR2 SQIVND (reference sequence). The CDR3 is CASSIVGTGYEQYF. The DNA of the CDR3 is TGTGCCAGTAGTATAGTAGGGACCGGCTACGAGCAGTACTTC.